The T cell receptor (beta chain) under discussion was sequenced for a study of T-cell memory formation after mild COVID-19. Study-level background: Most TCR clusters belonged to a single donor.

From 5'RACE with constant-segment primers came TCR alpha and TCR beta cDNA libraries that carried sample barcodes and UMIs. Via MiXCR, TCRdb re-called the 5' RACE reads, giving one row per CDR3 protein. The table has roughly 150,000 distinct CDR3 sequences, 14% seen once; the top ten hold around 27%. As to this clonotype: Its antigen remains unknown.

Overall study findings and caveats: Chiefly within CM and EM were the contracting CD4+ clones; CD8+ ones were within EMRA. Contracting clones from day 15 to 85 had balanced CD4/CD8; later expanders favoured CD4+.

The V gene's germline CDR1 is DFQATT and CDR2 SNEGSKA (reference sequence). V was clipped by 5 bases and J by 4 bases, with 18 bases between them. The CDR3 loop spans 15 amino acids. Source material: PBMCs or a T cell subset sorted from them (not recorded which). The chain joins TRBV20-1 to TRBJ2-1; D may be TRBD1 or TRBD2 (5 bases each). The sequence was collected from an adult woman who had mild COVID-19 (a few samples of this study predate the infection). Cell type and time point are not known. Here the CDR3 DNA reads TGCAGTGCTGTCGGGAAGGGGATTATGTACAATGAGCAGTTCTTC. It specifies CSAVGKGIMYNEQFF.